The sample holds many counts of the clone carrying this T cell receptor beta chain. These data originate in a study of CD8 T cells in ankylosing spondylitis. The CDR3 totals 16 residues. The V end was cut by 5 bases, the J end by 2 bases, with 16 bases between. Germline CDR1 is SEHNR and CDR2 is FQNEAQ (reference sequence). Making the TCR beta libraries involved quantitative 5'-RACE with molecular barcodes. TCRdb re-called the 5' RACE reads through MiXCR, storing one row per CDR3 protein. The table shows approximately 240,000 distinct CDR3 sequences, with 24% occurring only once. The TCR originated in a male donor with ankylosing spondylitis or in good health (not recorded which). This rearrangement joins TRBV7-9 to TRBJ2-1, with D perhaps TRBD1 or TRBD2 (5 bases each). The sequenced sample consisted of blood, either unsorted or a sorted T cell fraction (not recorded which). The CDR3, as DNA: TGTGCCAGCAGCAGAGCCGGGACCATAACCTACAATGAGCAGTTCTTC. Its translation is CASSRAGTITYNEQFF.